The 27 T cell receptor beta chains below come from one sample, sequenced in a study of blood T cell repertoires in COVID-19. Sequenced by immunoSEQ multiplex PCR; TCRdb stores in-frame clones only, minus some. This repertoire shows 150,000 to 200,000 clones, around 85% found once; its top ten account for 9.5% to 12%. Source material: peripheral blood. Source of these receptors: a woman aged 60 to 75 with COVID-19, enrolled during active disease.

The chain recombines TRBV15 with TRBJ2-7, with D maybe TRBD1 (6 bases). Per the germline V gene, CDR1 is LNHNV and CDR2 is YYDKDF (reference sequence). The CDR3 is 13 residues long. Trimming removed 0 bases at V and 7 bases at J, with 10 bases between. The CDR3: CATSRDWTEEQYF. CDR3 nucleotides: TGTGCCACCAGCAGAGATTGGACAGAAGAGCAGTACTTC.

The chain employs TRBV9 and TRBJ2-4, with no clear D. The CDR3 is made up of 16 amino acids. The germline gives CDR1 SGDLS, CDR2 YYNGEE. Trimming shortened V by 0 bases and J by 0 bases, and 10 bases separated the two germline ends. CDR3: CASSVGVSLAKNIQYF. As DNA, the CDR3 is TGTGCCAGCAGCGTAGGTGTAAGCCTAGCCAAAAACATTCAGTACTTC.

The genes are TRBV24-1 and TRBJ1-5; a possible D gene is TRBD1 (5 bases). Trimming took off 4 bases at V and 5 bases at J, with 11 bases between the two ends. CDR1 KGHDR and CDR2 SFDVKD come from the germline V gene. This CDR3 comprises 14 residues. CDR3 sequence reads: CATSDPLGHQPQHF. CDR3 nucleotide sequence: TGTGCCACCAGTGACCCGTTGGGGCATCAGCCCCAGCATTTT.

The V call is TRBV7-8, the J call TRBJ1-1, with 9 bases matching TRBD1. V gave up 6 bases and J gave up 4 bases; unmatched junction bases: 9. In germline, CDR1 is SGHVS, CDR2 FQNEAQ. This CDR3 region has 15 residues. CDR3 sequence reads: CASSPRTGGPTEAFF. The CDR3 DNA follows: TGTGCCAGCAGTCCCCGAACAGGGGGCCCCACTGAAGCTTTCTTT.

V usage is TRBV19 and J usage is TRBJ2-7, with D possibly TRBD1 on 6 matching bases. The CDR3 loop spans 14 amino acids. Between the trimmed V and J ends, which lost 6 bases and 0 bases, there was a span of 12 bases. The germline gives CDR1 LNHDA, CDR2 SQIVND (reference sequence). The CDR3 DNA follows: TGTGCCAGTAGGAGTTTGGACAGCTCCTACGAGCAGTACTTC. It is translated as CASRSLDSSYEQYF.

The gene calls are TRBV7-2 and TRBJ1-4; possibly TRBD1 for D (5 bases). The germline CDR1 and CDR2 sequences are SGHTA and FQGNSA. With 1 base removed from V and 8 bases from J, the gap between germline ends came to 8 bases. There are 13 residues in the CDR3. CDR3 in DNA: TGTGCCAGCAGCTTAGACCAGGGAGAAAAACTGTTTTTT. Translating it yields CASSLDQGEKLFF. Together with reference TRBV7-2 and TRBJ1-4, the CDR3 gives the full variable domain: GAGVSQSPSNKVTEKGKDVELRCDPISGHTALYWYRQSLGQGLEFLIYFQGNSAPDKSGLPSDRFSAERTGGSVSTLTIQRTQQEDSAVYLCASSLDQGEKLFFGSGTQLSVL.

This rearrangement joins TRBV29-1 to TRBJ1-5; D perhaps matches TRBD1 (6 bases). The CDR3 covers 13 residues. CDR1 is SQVTM, CDR2 ANQGSEA, per germline. Trimming took off 5 bases at V and 1 base at J, with 9 bases between the two ends. The CDR3 DNA sequence: TGCAGCGTTCAACAGGGCAGCAATCAGCCCCAGCATTTT. Translated: CSVQQGSNQPQHF.

The rearrangement links TRBV6-6 to TRBJ2-7, with 8 bases lining up with TRBD1. The CDR3 length is 18 residues. V lost 5 bases and J lost 0; bases outside the gene matches: 15. Germline loops: CDR1 MNHNY, CDR2 SVGAGI (reference sequence). The CDR3 sequence is CASSPRGRGRRTSYEQYF. For the CDR3, the DNA is TGTGCCAGCAGTCCACGAGGCAGGGGGCGTAGGACCTCCTACGAGCAGTACTTC.

The sample holds a few counts of this clone. DNA of the CDR3: TGTGCCAGCAGCCCCCGTTACACAGATACGCAGTATTTT. Translated, it gives CASSPRYTDTQYF. The chain carries TRBV9 and TRBJ2-3; D uncertain. The CDR3 is 13 amino acids. The V gene lost 4 bases and the J gene lost 2 bases, with 8 bases spanning the gap. Germline CDR1 reads SGDLS; CDR2 reads YYNGEE.

About this clone itself: The same CDR3 arises from other DNA sequences in this sample as well. The CDR3 coding sequence is TGTGCCACCAGCAGAGATAGCCAAGAGACCCAGTACTTC. Translated: CATSRDSQETQYF. The chain carries TRBV15 and TRBJ2-5; no firm D call. Germline V gene lookup returns CDR1 LNHNV and CDR2 YYDKDF (reference sequence). The length of the CDR3 is 13 residues. V was pared by 0 bases and J by 1 base, with 3 bases between.

The chain employs TRBV9 and TRBJ1-1; D remains unclear. Trimming left V 0 bases short and J 5 bases short, with 14 bases between. In germline, CDR1 is SGDLS, CDR2 YYNGEE. CDR3 length: 15 amino acids. CDR3 residues: CASSVVTGFRTEAFF. The CDR3 nucleotides read TGTGCCAGCAGCGTAGTTACGGGGTTCAGGACTGAAGCTTTCTTT. The complete variable domain, with remaining parts taken from reference TRBV9 and TRBJ1-1, reads DSGVTQTPKHLITATGQRVTLRCSPRSGDLSVYWYQQSLDQGLQFLIQYYNGEERAKGNILERFSAQQFPDLHSELNLSSLELGDSALYFCASSVVTGFRTEAFFGQGTRLTVV.

The CDR3 sequence: CASSTGQAIGGGETQYF. The CDR3 DNA reads TGTGCCAGTAGTACGGGACAGGCCATTGGAGGTGGGGAGACCCAGTACTTC. This chain uses TRBV19 with TRBJ2-5, with 8 nucleotides matching TRBD1. This CDR3 is built from 17 residues. The germline V gene encodes CDR1 LNHDA and CDR2 SQIVND (reference sequence). The ends lost 4 bases at V and 5 bases at J; junction bases unmatched: 15.

The gene calls are TRBV7-2 and TRBJ1-5, with 11 bases aligning to TRBD1. V lost 3 bases and J lost 5; bases outside the gene matches: 3. Germline lookup yields CDR1 SGHTA and CDR2 FQGNSA. The CDR3 runs to 15 residues. Written as DNA, the CDR3 is TGTGCCAGCAGCTTTTCGGACAGGGGGCATCAGCCCCAGCATTTT. Its protein is CASSFSDRGHQPQHF.

V usage is TRBV28 and J usage is TRBJ2-7; 7 bases align to TRBD2. Germline V CDR1 and CDR2: MDHEN, SYDVKM. The V gene end was trimmed by 6 bases and the J gene end by 0 bases; junction bases not matched to a gene: 8. The length of the CDR3 is 15 residues. The CDR3 coding sequence is TGTGCCAGCAGCCCCGGCGGGGGAAGCTCCTACGAGCAGTACTTC. This encodes CASSPGGGSSYEQYF.

The DNA for the CDR3 is TGTGCCAGCAGCTACAACCTCTACGAGCAGTACTTC. This sequence encodes CASSYNLYEQYF. V gene TRBV5-6 combines with J gene TRBJ2-7; D unresolved. Trimming shortened V by 3 bases and J by 3 bases, and 7 bases separated the two germline ends. Germline V lookup: CDR1 SGHDT, CDR2 YYEEEE. The CDR3 sequence is 12 residues long.

V usage is TRBV5-4 and J usage is TRBJ2-7; 11 nucleotides agree with TRBD2. The germline V gene has CDR1 SGHNT and CDR2 YYREEE (reference sequence). V trimming: 3 bases; J trimming: 7 bases; junction bases outside the gene matches: 9. The CDR3 covers 15 residues. CDR3 nucleotides: TGTGCCAGCAGCTCGATCGGGCTAGCGGGAGGTGAGCAGTACTTC. Translation gives CASSSIGLAGGEQYF.

V usage is TRBV6-5 and J usage is TRBJ1-2; TRBD1 aligns across 7 bases. This CDR3 region has 15 residues. With V trimmed by 8 bases and J by 3 bases, 12 bases remained unmatched. The germline V gene has CDR1 MNHEY and CDR2 SVGAGI. This chain's CDR3 is CASRRQGTVDYGYTF. CDR3 sequence (DNA): TGTGCCAGCCGACGACAGGGAACCGTGGACTATGGCTACACCTTC.

The CDR3 nucleotides read TGCGCCAGCAGCACCCTCTGGACAGACTCCTACTACGAGCAGTACTTC. The encoded protein is CASSTLWTDSYYEQYF. The V call is TRBV4-1, the J call TRBJ2-7; maybe TRBD1 (6 bases). CDR3 length: 16 residues. From germline, CDR1 is MGHRA and CDR2 YSYEKL. V lost 5 bases, J lost 3 bases, and 20 bases lay in between.

This sequence joins TRBV19 and TRBJ2-7, with a weak D call TRBD2 (5 bases). V was clipped by 3 bases and J by 0 bases, with 12 bases between them. Germline V gene lookup returns CDR1 LNHDA and CDR2 SQIVND (reference sequence). The CDR3 has 15 amino acids. The CDR3 DNA reads as TGTGCCAGTAGTATGGCCGGAGGAAGCTCCTACGAGCAGTACTTC. Encoded protein: CASSMAGGSSYEQYF.

This chain uses TRBV5-7 with TRBJ2-2; TRBD1 matches 9 bases. TRBV5-7 is identified as an open reading frame with a role that is uncertain. Trimming removed 3 bases from V and 5 bases from J; junction bases left unmatched: 2. The CDR3 totals 14 residues. CDR3 region: CASSWTGVTGELFF. Here the CDR3 DNA reads TGTGCCAGCAGCTGGACAGGGGTTACCGGGGAGCTGTTTTTT.

This chain connects TRBV6-6 to TRBJ2-7; a weak D match, TRBD1 (5 bases). Per the germline V gene, CDR1 is MNHNY and CDR2 is SVGAGI (reference sequence). This CDR3 region has 13 residues. V lost 7 bases to trimming and J lost 4 bases, with 14 bases between them. The CDR3 is CASTKGKDYEQYF. The CDR3 coding sequence is TGTGCCAGCACCAAGGGGAAAGATTACGAGCAGTACTTC.

J is TRBJ2-3 and V is TRBV4-2; TRBD1 aligns across 8 bases. V gave up 0 bases and J gave up 1 base; unmatched junction bases: 6. CDR3 length: 17 residues. Germline V gives CDR1 LGHNA, CDR2 YNFKEQ. CDR3 loop: CASSQDGPTGGTDTQYF. In DNA form, the CDR3 reads TGTGCCAGCAGCCAAGATGGGCCGACAGGGGGCACAGATACGCAGTATTTT.

The chain couples TRBV6-5 to TRBJ1-2; D remains ambiguous. This CDR3 spans 13 amino acids. Trimming pared 7 bases from V and 4 bases from J, leaving 13 bases between. CDR1 is MNHEY, CDR2 SVGAGI, per germline. The CDR3 here is CASTRTPIYGYTF. As DNA, the CDR3 is TGTGCCAGCACCAGAACGCCGATCTATGGCTACACCTTC.

The chain joins TRBV6-1 to TRBJ2-7; 8 nucleotides agree with TRBD1. This CDR3 is 15 amino acids long. V was clipped by 2 bases and J by 2 bases; unmatched bases: 5. The germline V gene encodes CDR1 MNHNS and CDR2 SASEGT. The CDR3, as DNA: TGTGCCAGCAGTGAAACAGGGGGAACACCCTACGAGCAGTACTTC. Amino acid sequence: CASSETGGTPYEQYF.

The J gene is TRBJ1-6, the V gene TRBV6-6; maybe TRBD1 (5 bases). In germline, CDR1 is MNHNY, CDR2 SVGAGI (reference sequence). This CDR3 contains 15 residues. With 6 bases removed from V and 6 bases from J, the gap between germline ends came to 15 bases. The CDR3 region has the DNA TGTGCCAGCAGGGGCGTCCAGGGAACTAATTCACCCCTCCACTTT. As protein: CASRGVQGTNSPLHF.

The chain recombines TRBV25-1 with TRBJ1-4, with 8 bases that match TRBD1. The CDR3 sequence is 15 residues long. The V and J ends lost 3 bases and 4 bases, in that order; junction bases with no gene match: 4. CDR1 is MGHDK and CDR2 is SYGVNS in the germline V gene. CDR3 DNA: TGTGCCAGCAGTGAGCGGACAGGGATTAATGAAAAACTGTTTTTT. This sequence encodes CASSERTGINEKLFF.

This clone was seen a few times. The rearrangement joins TRBV10-3 to TRBJ2-1; 7 bases are shared with TRBD2. The CDR3 is made up of 15 amino acids. V lost 3 bases, J lost 2 bases, and 4 bases stayed unmatched. CDR1 and CDR2 (germline): ENHRY, SYGVKD. The DNA of the CDR3 is TGTGCCATCAGTGATTCGGGAGGACCCTACAATGAGCAGTTCTTC. Encoded protein: CAISDSGGPYNEQFF.